These 10 T cell receptor beta chains came from one sample sequenced in a study of cytomegalovirus exposure and HLA in healthy donors. The primer mix had 60 Vbeta and 13 Jbeta primers. Produced via immunoSEQ multiplex PCR; TCRdb's table is partial and in-frame only. The top ten hold about 0.78% of the sample, which has approximately 190,000 clones, approximately 78% seen once. The sample consisted of PBMCs. All receptors derive from a woman aged 18-35 years in good health and CMV-seronegative.

There are a few counts of this clone. The chain carries TRBV4-1 and TRBJ2-5; 7 bases align to TRBD1. The CDR3 covers 14 residues. V dropped 4 bases and J dropped 0; count of bases not matched to a gene: 2. Per germline, CDR1 MGHRA and CDR2 YSYEKL. CDR3 residues: CASSLQGNQETQYF. The CDR3 DNA is TGCGCCAGCAGCCTACAGGGGAACCAAGAGACCCAGTACTTC.

The chain links TRBV2 to TRBJ2-3, with D possibly TRBD2 on 6 matching bases. The germline V gene encodes CDR1 SNHLY and CDR2 FYNNEI. V was cut by 7 bases and J by 3 bases, with 14 bases left in between. The CDR3 is 14 residues long. CDR3 region: CASNRGGPTDTQYF. CDR3 in DNA: TGTGCCAGCAATAGGGGAGGTCCGACAGATACGCAGTATTTT. The whole variable domain, remainder taken from reference TRBV2 and TRBJ2-3, is EPEVTQTPSHQVTQMGQEVILRCVPISNHLYFYWYRQILGQKVEFLVSFYNNEISEKSEIFDDQFSVERPDGSNFTLKIRSTKLEDSAMYFCASNRGGPTDTQYFGPGTRLTVL.

About this clone itself: One end of the junction does not line up with germline, which may come from a read error. V gene TRBV14 combines with J gene TRBJ1-1; D is undetermined. Germline CDR1 reads SGHDN; CDR2 reads FVKESK. The CDR3 has 13 residues. CDR3 coding DNA: TGTGTCAGCAGCCAAGTACAGAACACTGAAGCTTTCTTT. Amino acid sequence: CVSSQVQNTEAFF.

The rearrangement uses TRBV7-2 and TRBJ2-7, with unresolved D. Trimming took off 6 bases at V and 1 base at J, with 16 bases between the two ends. Per germline, CDR1 SGHTA and CDR2 FQGNSA. The CDR3 loop spans 15 amino acids. DNA for the CDR3: TGTGCCAGCAGTCCAACCTCCCTGGCATCCTACGAGCAGTACTTC. Residues: CASSPTSLASYEQYF.

This chain uses TRBV6-1 with TRBJ2-1; no reliable D call. V was cut by 3 bases and J by 2 bases, with 2 bases left in between. Germline loops: CDR1 MNHNS, CDR2 SASEGT. This CDR3 comprises 12 residues. The CDR3: CASSDTYNEQFF. CDR3 in DNA: TGTGCCAGCAGTGATACCTACAATGAGCAGTTCTTC.

This sequence joins TRBV19 and TRBJ2-7, with 10 bases lining up with TRBD1. The germline CDR1 and CDR2 sequences are LNHDA and SQIVND (reference sequence). J gave up 2 bases and V 5 bases, and 6 bases lay outside the gene matches. The CDR3 is 15 amino acids. The CDR3 DNA reads as TGTGCCAGTAGTGTAGGGACAGGGGAGACCTACGAGCAGTACTTC. Its translation: CASSVGTGETYEQYF.

This rearrangement joins TRBV19 to TRBJ2-1; D possibly corresponds to TRBD1 (6 bases). Germline CDR1 reads LNHDA; CDR2 reads SQIVND (reference sequence). The V and J ends lost 5 bases and 4 bases respectively, with 15 bases between them. CDR3 length: 15 amino acids. CDR3 bases: TGTGCCAGTAGTGTCGCAGGGGATAAATACAATGAGCAGTTCTTC. It encodes CASSVAGDKYNEQFF.

The chain links TRBV27 to TRBJ2-3; D uncertain. The CDR3 has 13 amino acids. CDR1 and CDR2 (germline): MNHEY, SMNVEV (reference sequence). The ends were cut back, 0 bases at V and 2 bases at J, with 3 bases in the middle. CDR3 nucleotides: TGTGCCAGCAGTTTATCCCTCACAGATACGCAGTATTTT. Its translation is CASSLSLTDTQYF.

The rearrangement links TRBV29-1 to TRBJ2-7, with D unclear. The CDR3 has 12 amino acids. V dropped 6 bases and J dropped 4 bases, with 13 bases sitting between them. Germline V gene sequence: CDR1 SQVTM, CDR2 ANQGSEA. The CDR3 DNA follows: TGCAGCGTCCAACAGTCTTCATACGAGCAGTACTTC. It translates to CSVQQSSYEQYF.

This clone was recorded a few times. The CDR3, as DNA: TGTGCCAGCAGTTACAGCAGGGGTGGGACTGAAGCTTTCTTT. Protein: CASSYSRGGTEAFF. The chain couples TRBV6-5 to TRBJ1-1; the D gene is possibly TRBD1 (6 bases). The V end was cut by 2 bases, the J end by 5 bases, with 12 bases between. This CDR3 region has 14 residues. CDR1 MNHEY and CDR2 SVGAGI come from the germline V gene.